One and the same sample provided the 9 T cell receptor beta chains below, sequenced in a study of T cells in Graves' hyperthyroidism and ophthalmopathy. Regions amplified from RNA transcripts were the TCR beta CDR3 regions. An initial round of RT-PCR targeting the TCR CDR3 relied on the HTBI primer set. In TCRdb, the multiplex PCR reads were re-called with MiXCR into one record per CDR3 protein. The sample holds about 580,000 distinct CDR3 sequences; about 43% are singletons and the top ten take about 8.3%. The material sequenced was peripheral blood or thyroid tissue (not recorded which). The receptors derive from a young woman with Graves' hyperthyroidism.

This sequence joins TRBV7-9 and TRBJ1-5; TRBD1 is a possible D gene (5 bases). CDR1 is SEHNR and CDR2 is FQNEAQ in the germline V gene (reference sequence). The V and J ends lost 6 bases and 5 bases respectively, with 14 bases between them. The CDR3 consists of 14 residues. CDR3 nucleotide sequence: TGTGCCAGCAGTCGAGACAGAGAGCATCAGCCCCAGCATTTT. Its translation: CASSRDREHQPQHF. Full variable domain (outside the CDR3, taken from reference TRBV7-9 and TRBJ1-5): DTGVSQNPRHKITKRGQNVTFRCDPISEHNRLYWYRQTLGQGPEFLTYFQNEAQLEKSRLLSDRFSAERPKGSFSTLEIQRTEQGDSAMYLCASSRDREHQPQHFGDGTRLSIL.

This clonotype was recorded many times. The chain employs TRBV3-1 and TRBJ1-1, with 7 bases lining up with TRBD1. CDR1 and CDR2 (germline): LGHDT, YNNKEL (reference sequence). With 5 bases clipped from V and 5 bases from J, the junction kept 5 bases outside the gene matches. This CDR3 contains 13 residues. CDR3 nucleotide sequence: TGTGCCAGCAGCGGGACAGCGAGAACTGAAGCTTTCTTT. It translates to CASSGTARTEAFF.

The V gene is TRBV12-3 or TRBV12-4, the J gene TRBJ2-2, with 8 bases lining up with TRBD2. This CDR3 region has 14 residues. Germline trimming cut 4 bases from V and 7 bases from J; bases unmatched to any gene: 5. CDR3 amino acids: CASSYTGGDGELFF. CDR3 DNA: TGTGCCAGCAGTTACACGGGAGGGGACGGGGAGCTGTTTTTT.

CDR3 nucleotides: TGTGCCAGCAGTGACGGAGACAGCTCCCGGGCTAGCGGCACCAAAGGAGAGACCCAGTACTTC. Translated: CASSDGDSSRASGTKGETQYF. The chain couples TRBV2 to TRBJ2-5; 7 bases line up with TRBD2. With V trimmed by 3 bases and J by 4 bases, 26 bases remained unmatched. The CDR3 loop spans 21 amino acids. The germline CDR1 and CDR2 sequences are SNHLY and FYNNEI.

The chain couples TRBV10-3 to TRBJ2-7; TRBD2 agrees at 11 bases. After removal of 11 bases from V and 2 bases from J, the junction contained 8 bases not matched to a gene. The CDR3 runs 14 residues. Germline V gives CDR1 ENHRY, CDR2 SYGVKD. In DNA form, the CDR3 reads TGTGCCTCCGGGGCGACTAGCGGGACCTACGAGCAGTACTTC. It codes for CASGATSGTYEQYF.

In its sample, this clonotype was seen many times. The CDR3: CATKGMAEETQYF. CDR3 DNA: TGTGCCACCAAAGGGATGGCAGAAGAGACCCAGTACTTC. The chain couples TRBV24-1 to TRBJ2-5, with unresolved D. V lost 8 bases to trimming and J lost 3 bases, with 12 bases between them. CDR1 and CDR2 (germline): KGHDR, SFDVKD. The CDR3 covers 13 residues.

V and J are TRBV20-1 and TRBJ2-7; 8 bases match TRBD2. The DNA end lines up better with TRBJ2-1; the J call may be wrong. This CDR3 is 14 amino acids long. In germline, CDR1 is DFQATT, CDR2 SNEGSKA (reference sequence). The CDR3 DNA reads as TGCAGTGCTATACGGGAGGGTAGGGGCAATGAGCAGTTCTTC. Translated, it gives CSAIREGRGNEQFF.

The count of this clonotype is one. The J gene is TRBJ1-4, the V gene TRBV15; no clear D gene. The CDR3 length is 19 residues. Germline V gene data show CDR1 as LNHNV and CDR2 as YYDKDF (reference sequence). The V gene lost 1 base and the J gene lost 0 bases, with 18 bases spanning the gap. The CDR3 sequence is CATSRGMLAGESTNEKLFF. CDR3 nucleotides: TGTGCCACCAGCAGAGGGATGCTAGCGGGAGAGTCAACTAATGAAAAACTGTTTTTT.

The chain recombines TRBV29-1 with TRBJ2-7; TRBD2 matches 12 bases. The CDR3 contains 13 residues. V lost 8 bases, J lost 4 bases, and 6 bases stayed unmatched. Germline-derived CDR1 and CDR2 are SQVTM and ANQGSEA. CDR3 sequence: CSLRTSGMYEQYF. CDR3 DNA: TGCAGCCTGCGGACTAGCGGGATGTACGAGCAGTACTTC.